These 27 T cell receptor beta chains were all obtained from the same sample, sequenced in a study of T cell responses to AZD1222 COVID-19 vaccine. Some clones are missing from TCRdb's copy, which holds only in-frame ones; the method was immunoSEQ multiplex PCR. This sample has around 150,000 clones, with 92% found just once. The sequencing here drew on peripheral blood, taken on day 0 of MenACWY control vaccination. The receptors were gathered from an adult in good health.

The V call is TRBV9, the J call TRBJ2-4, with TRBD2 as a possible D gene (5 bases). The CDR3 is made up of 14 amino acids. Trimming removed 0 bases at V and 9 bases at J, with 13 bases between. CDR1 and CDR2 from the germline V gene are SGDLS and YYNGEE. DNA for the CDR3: TGTGCCAGCAGCGTAGAGACCCAGGCGGGCATTCAGTACTTC. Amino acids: CASSVETQAGIQYF. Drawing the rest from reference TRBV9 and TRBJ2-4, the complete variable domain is DSGVTQTPKHLITATGQRVTLRCSPRSGDLSVYWYQQSLDQGLQFLIQYYNGEERAKGNILERFSAQQFPDLHSELNLSSLELGDSALYFCASSVETQAGIQYFGAGTRLSVL.

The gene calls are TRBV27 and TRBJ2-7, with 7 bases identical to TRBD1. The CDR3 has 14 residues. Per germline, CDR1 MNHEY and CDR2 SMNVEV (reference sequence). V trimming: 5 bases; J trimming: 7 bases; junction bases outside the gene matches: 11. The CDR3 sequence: CASSPRDRRGEQYF. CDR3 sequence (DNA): TGTGCCAGCAGTCCACGGGACAGACGAGGGGAGCAGTACTTC.

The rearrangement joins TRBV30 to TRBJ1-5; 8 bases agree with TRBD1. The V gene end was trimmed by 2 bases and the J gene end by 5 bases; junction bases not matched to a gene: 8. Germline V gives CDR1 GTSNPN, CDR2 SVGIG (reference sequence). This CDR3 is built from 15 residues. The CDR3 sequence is CAWSLPRQGHQPQHF. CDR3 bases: TGTGCCTGGAGTCTTCCCCGACAGGGGCATCAGCCCCAGCATTTT.

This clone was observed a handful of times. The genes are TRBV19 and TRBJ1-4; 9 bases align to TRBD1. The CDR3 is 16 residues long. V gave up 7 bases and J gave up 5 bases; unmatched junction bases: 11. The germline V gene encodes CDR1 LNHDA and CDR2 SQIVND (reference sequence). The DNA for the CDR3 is TGTGCCAGTACCCCTTGGGACGGGACAGGGAATGAAAAACTGTTTTTT. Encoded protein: CASTPWDGTGNEKLFF. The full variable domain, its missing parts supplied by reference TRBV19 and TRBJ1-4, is DGGITQSPKYLFRKEGQNVTLSCEQNLNHDAMYWYRQDPGQGLRLIYYSQIVNDFQKGDIAEGYSVSREKKESFPLTVTSAQKNPTAFYLCASTPWDGTGNEKLFFGSGTQLSVL.

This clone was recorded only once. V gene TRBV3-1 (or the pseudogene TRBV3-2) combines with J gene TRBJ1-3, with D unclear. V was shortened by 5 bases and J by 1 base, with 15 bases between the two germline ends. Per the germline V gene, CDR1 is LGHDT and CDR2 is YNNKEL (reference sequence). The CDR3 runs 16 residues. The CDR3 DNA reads TGTGCCAGCAGCGCAGAACGGGGATTTTCTGGAAACACCATATATTTT. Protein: CASSAERGFSGNTIYF.

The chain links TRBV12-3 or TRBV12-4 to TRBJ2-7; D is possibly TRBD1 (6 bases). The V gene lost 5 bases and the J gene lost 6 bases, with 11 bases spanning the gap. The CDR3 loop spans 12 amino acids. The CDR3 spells CASSPAGAEQYF. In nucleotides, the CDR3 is TGTGCCAGCAGTCCCGCAGGGGCCGAGCAGTACTTC.

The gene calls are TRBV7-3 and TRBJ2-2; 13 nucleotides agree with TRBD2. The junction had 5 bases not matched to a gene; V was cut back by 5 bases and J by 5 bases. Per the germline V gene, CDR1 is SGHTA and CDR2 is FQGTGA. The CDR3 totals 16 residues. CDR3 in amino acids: CASSRLAGGLTGELFF. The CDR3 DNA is TGTGCCAGCAGCCGACTAGCGGGAGGTCTGACCGGGGAGCTGTTTTTT.

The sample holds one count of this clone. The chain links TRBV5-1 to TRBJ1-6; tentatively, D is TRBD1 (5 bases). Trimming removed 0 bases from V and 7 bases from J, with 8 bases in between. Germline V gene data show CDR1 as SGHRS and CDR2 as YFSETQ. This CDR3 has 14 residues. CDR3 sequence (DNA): TGCGCCAGCAGCTTGGTGGCAGGGAATTCACCCCTCCACTTT. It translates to CASSLVAGNSPLHF.

CDR3 bases: TGTGCCAGCAGTTACGCCGGGACTAACACAGATACGCAGTATTTT. Its translation: CASSYAGTNTDTQYF. The chain has TRBV6-6 and TRBJ2-3; 7 bases map to TRBD2. V dropped 2 bases and J dropped 2; count of bases not matched to a gene: 4. The CDR3 is 15 amino acids. CDR1 and CDR2 from the germline V gene are MNHNY and SVGAGI (reference sequence).

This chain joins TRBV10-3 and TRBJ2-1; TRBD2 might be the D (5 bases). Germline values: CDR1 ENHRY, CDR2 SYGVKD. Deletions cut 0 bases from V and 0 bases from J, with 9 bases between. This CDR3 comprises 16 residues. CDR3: CAISESGLGSYNEQFF. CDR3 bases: TGTGCCATCAGTGAGTCAGGACTCGGCTCCTACAATGAGCAGTTCTTC.

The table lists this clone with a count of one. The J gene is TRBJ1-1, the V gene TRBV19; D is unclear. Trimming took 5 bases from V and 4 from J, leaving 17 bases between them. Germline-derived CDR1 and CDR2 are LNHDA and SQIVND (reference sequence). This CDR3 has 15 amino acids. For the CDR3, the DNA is TGTGCCAGTAGTTCTTTCACGACAATGACCACTGAAGCTTTCTTT. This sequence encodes CASSSFTTMTTEAFF.

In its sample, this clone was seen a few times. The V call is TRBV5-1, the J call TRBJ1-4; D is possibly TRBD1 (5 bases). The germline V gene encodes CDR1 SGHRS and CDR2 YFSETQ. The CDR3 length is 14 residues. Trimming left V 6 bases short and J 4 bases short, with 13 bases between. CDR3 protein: CASTSGGNNEKLFF. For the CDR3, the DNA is TGCGCCAGCACCTCTGGGGGTAATAATGAAAAACTGTTTTTT.

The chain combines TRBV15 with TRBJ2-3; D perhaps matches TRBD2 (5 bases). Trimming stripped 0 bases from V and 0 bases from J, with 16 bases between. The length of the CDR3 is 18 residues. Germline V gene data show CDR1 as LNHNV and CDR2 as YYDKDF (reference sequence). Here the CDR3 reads CATSRDLPAAVSTDTQYF. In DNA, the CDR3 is TGTGCCACCAGCAGAGACCTACCGGCAGCGGTCAGCACAGATACGCAGTATTTT.

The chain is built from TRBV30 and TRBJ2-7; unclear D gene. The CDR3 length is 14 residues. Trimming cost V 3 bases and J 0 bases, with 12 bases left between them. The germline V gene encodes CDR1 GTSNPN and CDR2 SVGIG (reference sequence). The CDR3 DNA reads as TGTGCCTGGAGCGGAAGTTCTTCCTCCTACGAGCAGTACTTC. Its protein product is CAWSGSSSSYEQYF.

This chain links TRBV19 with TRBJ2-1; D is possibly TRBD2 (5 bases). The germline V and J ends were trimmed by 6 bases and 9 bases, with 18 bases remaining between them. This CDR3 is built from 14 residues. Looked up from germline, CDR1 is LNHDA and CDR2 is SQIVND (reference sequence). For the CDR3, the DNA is TGTGCCAGTAGGACGGACTTTCGTCGGGGTGAGCAGTTCTTC. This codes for CASRTDFRRGEQFF. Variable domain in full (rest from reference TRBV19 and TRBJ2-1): DGGITQSPKYLFRKEGQNVTLSCEQNLNHDAMYWYRQDPGQGLRLIYYSQIVNDFQKGDIAEGYSVSREKKESFPLTVTSAQKNPTAFYLCASRTDFRRGEQFFGPGTRLTVL.

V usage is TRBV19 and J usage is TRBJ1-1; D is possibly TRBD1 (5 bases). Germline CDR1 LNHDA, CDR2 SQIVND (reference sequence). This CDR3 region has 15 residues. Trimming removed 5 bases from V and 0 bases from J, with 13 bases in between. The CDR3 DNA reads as TGTGCCAGTAGTTTTGGGGCAGTTATGAACACTGAAGCTTTCTTT. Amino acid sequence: CASSFGAVMNTEAFF.

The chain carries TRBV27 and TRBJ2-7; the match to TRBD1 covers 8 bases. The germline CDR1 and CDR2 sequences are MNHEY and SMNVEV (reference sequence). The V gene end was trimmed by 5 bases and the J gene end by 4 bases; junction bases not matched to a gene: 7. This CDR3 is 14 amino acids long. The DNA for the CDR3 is TGTGCCAGCAGTCCGAGGACAGGGCGTTACGAGCAGTACTTC. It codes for CASSPRTGRYEQYF.

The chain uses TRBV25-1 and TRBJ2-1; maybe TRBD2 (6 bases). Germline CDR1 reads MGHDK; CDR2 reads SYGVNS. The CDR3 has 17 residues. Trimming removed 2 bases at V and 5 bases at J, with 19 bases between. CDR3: CASSEISVGTAHNEQFF. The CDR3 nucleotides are TGTGCCAGCAGTGAAATCTCGGTTGGGACTGCCCACAATGAGCAGTTCTTC.

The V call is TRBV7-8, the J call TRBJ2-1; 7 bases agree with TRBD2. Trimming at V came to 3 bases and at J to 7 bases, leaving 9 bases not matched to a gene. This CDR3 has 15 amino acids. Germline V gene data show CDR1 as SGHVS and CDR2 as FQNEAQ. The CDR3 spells CASSLTTGGGNEQFF. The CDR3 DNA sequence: TGTGCCAGCAGCTTGACTACTGGGGGGGGGAATGAGCAGTTCTTC.

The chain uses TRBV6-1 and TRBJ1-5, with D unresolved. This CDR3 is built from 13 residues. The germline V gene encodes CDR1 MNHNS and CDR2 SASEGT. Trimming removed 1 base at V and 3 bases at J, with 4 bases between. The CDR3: CASSEVSNQPQHF. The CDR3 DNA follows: TGTGCCAGCAGTGAAGTTTCCAATCAGCCCCAGCATTTT.

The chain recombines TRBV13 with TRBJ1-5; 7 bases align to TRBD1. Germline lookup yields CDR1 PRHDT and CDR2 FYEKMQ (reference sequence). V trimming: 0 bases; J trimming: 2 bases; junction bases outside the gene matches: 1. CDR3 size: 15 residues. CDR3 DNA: TGTGCCAGCAGCTTAGGAGACAGGGGCAATCAGCCCCAGCATTTT. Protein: CASSLGDRGNQPQHF.

The CDR3 DNA sequence: TGTGCCAGCAGCCAAGATCTTGGGAGGGGTGGGGCCAACGTCCTGACTTTC. Protein sequence: CASSQDLGRGGANVLTF. The chain has TRBV3-1 (or the pseudogene TRBV3-2) and TRBJ2-6; TRBD2 agrees at 7 bases. V was pared by 0 bases and J by 3 bases, with 5 bases of the junction left unmatched. The CDR3 spans 17 residues. Germline assignment: CDR1 LGHDT and CDR2 YNNKEL (reference sequence).

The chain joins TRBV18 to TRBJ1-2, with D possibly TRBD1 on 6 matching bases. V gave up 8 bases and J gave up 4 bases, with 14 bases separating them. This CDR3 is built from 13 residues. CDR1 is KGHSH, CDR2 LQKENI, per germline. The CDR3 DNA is TGTGCCAGCCTAATGACAGGAGCCTATGGCTACACCTTC. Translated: CASLMTGAYGYTF. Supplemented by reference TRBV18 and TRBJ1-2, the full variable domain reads NAGVMQNPRHLVRRRGQEARLRCSPMKGHSHVYWYRQLPEEGLKFMVYLQKENIIDESGMPKERFSAEFPKEGPSILRIQQVVRGDSAAYFCASLMTGAYGYTFGSGTRLTVV.

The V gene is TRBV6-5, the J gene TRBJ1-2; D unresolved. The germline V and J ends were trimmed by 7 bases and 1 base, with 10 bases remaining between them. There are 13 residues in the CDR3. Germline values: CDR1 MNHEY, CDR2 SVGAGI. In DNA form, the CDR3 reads TGTGCCAGCACCATAAACCTTAACTATGGCTACACCTTC. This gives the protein CASTINLNYGYTF.

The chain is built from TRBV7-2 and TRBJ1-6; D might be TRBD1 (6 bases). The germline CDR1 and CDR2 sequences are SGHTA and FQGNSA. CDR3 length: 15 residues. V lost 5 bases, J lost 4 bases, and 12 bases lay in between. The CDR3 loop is CASSPQGQYNSPLHF. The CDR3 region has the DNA TGTGCCAGCAGCCCGCAGGGGCAGTATAATTCACCCCTCCACTTT.

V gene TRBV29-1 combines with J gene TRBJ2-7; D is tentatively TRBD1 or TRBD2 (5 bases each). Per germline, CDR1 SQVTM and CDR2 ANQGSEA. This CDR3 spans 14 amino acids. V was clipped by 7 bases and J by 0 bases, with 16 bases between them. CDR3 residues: CSAEKGSGSYEQYF. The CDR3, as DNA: TGCAGCGCGGAGAAGGGGAGTGGCTCCTACGAGCAGTACTTC.

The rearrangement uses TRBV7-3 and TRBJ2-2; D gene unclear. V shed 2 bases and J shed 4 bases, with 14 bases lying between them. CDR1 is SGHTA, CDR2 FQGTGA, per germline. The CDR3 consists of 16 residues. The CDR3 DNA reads TGTGCCAGCAGCTTATTGTCGGGTTCGGGCACCGGGGAGCTGTTTTTT. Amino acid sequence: CASSLLSGSGTGELFF.